This TCR beta chain was identified during a study of cytomegalovirus exposure and HLA in healthy donors. General study findings and limits: Some public TCRs appeared in many individuals, while most sequences were rare.

Only in-frame clones appear in the TCRdb table, and some are missing; sequencing was by immunoSEQ multiplex PCR. The sample has under 400,000 clones, roughly 88% seen once; the top ten hold about 0.8%. A note on this clone: Antigen specificity is unknown.

Trimming took off 4 bases at V and 1 base at J, with 16 bases between the two ends. This CDR3 comprises 15 residues. The germline CDR1 and CDR2 sequences are GTSNPN and SVGIG (reference sequence). The receptor was isolated from a woman between 18 and 29 years old in good health and CMV-seronegative. The material sequenced was PBMCs. The genes are TRBV30 and TRBJ1-1; unclear D gene. The CDR3 DNA reads TGTGCCTGGACGCGATTACCGCGCCCGAACACTGAAGCTTTCTTT. Translated: CAWTRLPRPNTEAFF.